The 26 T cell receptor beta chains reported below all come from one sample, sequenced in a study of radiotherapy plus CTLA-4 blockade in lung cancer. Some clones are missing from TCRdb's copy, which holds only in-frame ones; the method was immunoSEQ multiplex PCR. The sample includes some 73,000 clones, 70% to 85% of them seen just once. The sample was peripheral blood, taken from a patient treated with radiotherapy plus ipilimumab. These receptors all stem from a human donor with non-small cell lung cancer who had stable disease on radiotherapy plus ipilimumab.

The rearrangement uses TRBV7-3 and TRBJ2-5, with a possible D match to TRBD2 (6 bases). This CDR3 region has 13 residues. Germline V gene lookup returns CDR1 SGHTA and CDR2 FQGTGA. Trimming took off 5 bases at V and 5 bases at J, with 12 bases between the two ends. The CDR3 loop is CASSRWAGETQYF. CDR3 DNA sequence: TGTGCCAGCAGCCGGTGGGCGGGGGAGACCCAGTACTTC.

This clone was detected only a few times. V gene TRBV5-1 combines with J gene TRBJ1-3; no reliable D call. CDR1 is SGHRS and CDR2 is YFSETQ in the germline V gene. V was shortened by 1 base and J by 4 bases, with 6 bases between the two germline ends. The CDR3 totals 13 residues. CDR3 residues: CASSLWVGNTIYF. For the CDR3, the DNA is TGCGCCAGCAGCTTGTGGGTCGGAAACACCATATATTTT.

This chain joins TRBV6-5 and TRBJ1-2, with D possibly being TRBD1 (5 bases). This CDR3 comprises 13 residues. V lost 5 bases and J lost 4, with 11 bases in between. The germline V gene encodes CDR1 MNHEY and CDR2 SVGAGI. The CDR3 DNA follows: TGTGCCAGCAGTGAGAGGACATTCTATGGCTACACCTTC. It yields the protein CASSERTFYGYTF.

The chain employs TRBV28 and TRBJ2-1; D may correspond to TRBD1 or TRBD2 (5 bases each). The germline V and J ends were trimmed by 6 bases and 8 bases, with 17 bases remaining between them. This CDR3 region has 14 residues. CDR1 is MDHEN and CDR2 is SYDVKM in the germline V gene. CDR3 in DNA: TGTGCCAGCAGCCCGGGACGAGGGCAAGATGAGCAGTTCTTC. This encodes CASSPGRGQDEQFF.

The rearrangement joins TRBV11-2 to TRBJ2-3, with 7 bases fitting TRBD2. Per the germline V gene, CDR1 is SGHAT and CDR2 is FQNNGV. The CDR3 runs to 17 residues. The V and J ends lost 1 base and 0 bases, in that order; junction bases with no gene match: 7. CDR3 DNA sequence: TGTGCCAGCAGCTTAGGTGGTGGGGGGGTTAGCACAGATACGCAGTATTTT. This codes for CASSLGGGGVSTDTQYF.

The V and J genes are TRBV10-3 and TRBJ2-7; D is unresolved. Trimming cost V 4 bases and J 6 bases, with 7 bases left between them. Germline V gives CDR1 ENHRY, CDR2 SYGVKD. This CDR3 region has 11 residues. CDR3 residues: CAISGVTEQYF. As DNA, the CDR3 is TGTGCCATCAGTGGGGTCACCGAGCAGTACTTC.

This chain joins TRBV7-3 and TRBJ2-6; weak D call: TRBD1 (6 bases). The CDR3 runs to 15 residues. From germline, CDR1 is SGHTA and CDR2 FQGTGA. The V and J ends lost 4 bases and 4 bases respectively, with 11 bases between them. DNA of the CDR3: TGTGCCAGCAGCTCCCAGGGGCCCGGGGCCAACGTCCTGACTTTC. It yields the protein CASSSQGPGANVLTF. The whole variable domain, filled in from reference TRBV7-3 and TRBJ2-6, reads GAGVSQTPSNKVTEKGKYVELRCDPISGHTALYWYRQSLGQGPEFLIYFQGTGAADDSGLPNDRFFAVRPEGSVSTLKIQRTERGDSAVYLCASSSQGPGANVLTFGAGSRLTVL.

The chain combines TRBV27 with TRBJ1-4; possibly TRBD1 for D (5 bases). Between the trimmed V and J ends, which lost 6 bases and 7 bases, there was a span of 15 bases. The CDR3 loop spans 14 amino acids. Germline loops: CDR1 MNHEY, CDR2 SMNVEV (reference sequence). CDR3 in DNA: TGTGCCAGCAGCCGTCCGGGGGAGGGTGAAAAACTGTTTTTT. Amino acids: CASSRPGEGEKLFF.

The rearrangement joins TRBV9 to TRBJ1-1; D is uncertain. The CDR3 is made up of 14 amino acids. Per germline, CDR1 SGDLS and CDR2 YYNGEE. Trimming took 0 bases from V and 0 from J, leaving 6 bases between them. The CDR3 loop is CASSVGHLNTEAFF. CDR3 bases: TGTGCCAGCAGCGTAGGGCACCTGAACACTGAAGCTTTCTTT. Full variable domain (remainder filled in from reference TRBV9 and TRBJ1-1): DSGVTQTPKHLITATGQRVTLRCSPRSGDLSVYWYQQSLDQGLQFLIQYYNGEERAKGNILERFSAQQFPDLHSELNLSSLELGDSALYFCASSVGHLNTEAFFGQGTRLTVV.

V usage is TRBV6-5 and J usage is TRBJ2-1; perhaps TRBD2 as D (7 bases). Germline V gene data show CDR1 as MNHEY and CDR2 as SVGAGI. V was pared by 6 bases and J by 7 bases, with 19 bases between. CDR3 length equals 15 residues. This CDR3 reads CASSPRGALLNEQFF. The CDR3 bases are TGTGCCAGCAGCCCTCGGGGGGCCTTACTTAATGAGCAGTTCTTC.

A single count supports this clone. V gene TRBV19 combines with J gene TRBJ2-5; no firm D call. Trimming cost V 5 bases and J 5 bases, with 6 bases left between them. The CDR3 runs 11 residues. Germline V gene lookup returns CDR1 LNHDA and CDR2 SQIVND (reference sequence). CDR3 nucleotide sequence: TGTGCCAGTAGTTGGAGTGAGACCCAGTACTTC. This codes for CASSWSETQYF.

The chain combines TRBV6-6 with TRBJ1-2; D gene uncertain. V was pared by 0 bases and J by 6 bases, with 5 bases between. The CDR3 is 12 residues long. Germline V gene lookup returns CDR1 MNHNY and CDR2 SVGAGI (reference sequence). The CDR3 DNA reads TGTGCCAGCAGTTACTCTAGGAATGGCTACACCTTC. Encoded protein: CASSYSRNGYTF.

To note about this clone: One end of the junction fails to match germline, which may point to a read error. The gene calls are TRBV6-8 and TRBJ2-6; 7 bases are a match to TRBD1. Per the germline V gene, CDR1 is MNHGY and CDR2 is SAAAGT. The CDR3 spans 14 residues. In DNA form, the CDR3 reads TGTGCCACCGAGACAGGGCCTGGGCCCAACGTCCTGACTTTC. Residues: CATETGPGPNVLTF.

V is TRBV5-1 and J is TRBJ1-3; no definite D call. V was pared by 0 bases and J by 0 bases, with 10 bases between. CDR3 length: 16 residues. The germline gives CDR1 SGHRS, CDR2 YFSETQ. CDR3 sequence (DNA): TGCGCCAGCAGCTTGGACAGACTCAGCTCTGGAAACACCATATATTTT. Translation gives CASSLDRLSSGNTIYF.

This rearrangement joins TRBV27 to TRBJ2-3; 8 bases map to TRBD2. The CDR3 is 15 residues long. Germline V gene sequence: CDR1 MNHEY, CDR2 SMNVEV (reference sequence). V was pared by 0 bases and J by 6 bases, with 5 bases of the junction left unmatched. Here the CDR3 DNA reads TGTGCCAGCAGTTTATCTCGGGGGGGAGGGGATACGCAGTATTTT. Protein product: CASSLSRGGGDTQYF.

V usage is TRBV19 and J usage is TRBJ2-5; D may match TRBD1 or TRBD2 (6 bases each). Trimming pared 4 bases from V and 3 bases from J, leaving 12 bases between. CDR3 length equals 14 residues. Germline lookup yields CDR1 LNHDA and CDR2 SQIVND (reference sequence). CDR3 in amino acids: CASSNTGRKETQYF. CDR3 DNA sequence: TGTGCCAGTAGTAACACAGGGAGGAAAGAGACCCAGTACTTC.

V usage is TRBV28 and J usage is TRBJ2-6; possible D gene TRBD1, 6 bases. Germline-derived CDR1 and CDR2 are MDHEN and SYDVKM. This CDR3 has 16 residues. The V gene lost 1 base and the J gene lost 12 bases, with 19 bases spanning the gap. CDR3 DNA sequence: TGTGCCAGCAGTTTATCCGGGACATCAGTTTGGCGCGTCCTGACTTTC. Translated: CASSLSGTSVWRVLTF.

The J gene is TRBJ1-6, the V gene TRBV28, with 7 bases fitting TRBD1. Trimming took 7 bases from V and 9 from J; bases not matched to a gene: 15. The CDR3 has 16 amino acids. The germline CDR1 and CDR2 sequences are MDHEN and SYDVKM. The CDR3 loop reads CASTSPLEGAGSPLHF. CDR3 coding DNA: TGTGCCAGCACCTCGCCCCTTGAGGGGGCGGGTTCACCCCTCCACTTT.

In DNA, the CDR3 is TGCGCCAGCAGCCCGGGACTCCCCCAGGGTGGCTACACCTTC. Translation: CASSPGLPQGGYTF. The V call is TRBV5-1, the J call TRBJ1-2; possibly TRBD1 for D (5 bases). Germline V gene sequence: CDR1 SGHRS, CDR2 YFSETQ. The CDR3 spans 14 residues. V lost 4 bases and J lost 7, with 17 bases in between.

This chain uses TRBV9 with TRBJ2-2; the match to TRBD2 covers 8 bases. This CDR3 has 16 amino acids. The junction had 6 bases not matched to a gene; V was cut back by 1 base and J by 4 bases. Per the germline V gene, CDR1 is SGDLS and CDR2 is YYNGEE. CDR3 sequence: CASSVKQRGLTGELFF. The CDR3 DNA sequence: TGTGCCAGCAGCGTAAAACAGCGGGGGCTCACCGGGGAGCTGTTTTTT.

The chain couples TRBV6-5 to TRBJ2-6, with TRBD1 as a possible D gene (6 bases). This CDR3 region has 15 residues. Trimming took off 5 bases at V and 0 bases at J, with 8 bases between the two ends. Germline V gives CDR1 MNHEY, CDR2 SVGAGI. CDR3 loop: CASSAGASGANVLTF. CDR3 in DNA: TGTGCCAGCAGTGCAGGGGCCTCTGGGGCCAACGTCCTGACTTTC.

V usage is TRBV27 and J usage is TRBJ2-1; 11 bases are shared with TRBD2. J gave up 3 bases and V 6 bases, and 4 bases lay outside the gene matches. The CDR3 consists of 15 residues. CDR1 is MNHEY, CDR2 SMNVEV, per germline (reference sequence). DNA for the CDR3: TGTGCCAGCAGCCGTAGCGGGAGGGTCTACAATGAGCAGTTCTTC. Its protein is CASSRSGRVYNEQFF.

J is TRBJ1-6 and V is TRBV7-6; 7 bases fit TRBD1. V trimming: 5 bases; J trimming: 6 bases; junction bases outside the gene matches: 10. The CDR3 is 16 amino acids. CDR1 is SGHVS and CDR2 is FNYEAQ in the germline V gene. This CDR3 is CASSPGGDRSNSPLHF. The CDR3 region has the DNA TGTGCCAGCAGCCCGGGGGGGGACAGAAGTAATTCACCCCTCCACTTT.

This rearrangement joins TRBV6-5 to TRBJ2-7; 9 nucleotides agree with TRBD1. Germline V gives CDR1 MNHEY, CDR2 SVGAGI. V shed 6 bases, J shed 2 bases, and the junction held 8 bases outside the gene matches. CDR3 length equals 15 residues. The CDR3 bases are TGTGCCAGCAGGGGCCGGGACAGGGTGCCCTACGAGCAGTACTTC. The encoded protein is CASRGRDRVPYEQYF.

The CDR3 protein is CASSYSKTGGPYGYTF. The CDR3, as DNA: TGTGCCAGCAGTTACTCGAAGACAGGGGGCCCTTATGGCTACACCTTC. This chain connects TRBV6-5 to TRBJ1-2, with 10 bases identical to TRBD1. Germline loops: CDR1 MNHEY, CDR2 SVGAGI. The CDR3 is 16 amino acids. V lost 0 bases, J lost 5 bases, and 6 bases stayed unmatched.

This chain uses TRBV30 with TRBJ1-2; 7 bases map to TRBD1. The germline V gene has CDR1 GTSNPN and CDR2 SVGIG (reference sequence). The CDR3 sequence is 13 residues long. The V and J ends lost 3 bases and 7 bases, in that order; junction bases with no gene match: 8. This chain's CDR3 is CAWRYRGAGGYTF. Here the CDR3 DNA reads TGTGCCTGGAGATACAGGGGAGCGGGTGGCTACACCTTC.